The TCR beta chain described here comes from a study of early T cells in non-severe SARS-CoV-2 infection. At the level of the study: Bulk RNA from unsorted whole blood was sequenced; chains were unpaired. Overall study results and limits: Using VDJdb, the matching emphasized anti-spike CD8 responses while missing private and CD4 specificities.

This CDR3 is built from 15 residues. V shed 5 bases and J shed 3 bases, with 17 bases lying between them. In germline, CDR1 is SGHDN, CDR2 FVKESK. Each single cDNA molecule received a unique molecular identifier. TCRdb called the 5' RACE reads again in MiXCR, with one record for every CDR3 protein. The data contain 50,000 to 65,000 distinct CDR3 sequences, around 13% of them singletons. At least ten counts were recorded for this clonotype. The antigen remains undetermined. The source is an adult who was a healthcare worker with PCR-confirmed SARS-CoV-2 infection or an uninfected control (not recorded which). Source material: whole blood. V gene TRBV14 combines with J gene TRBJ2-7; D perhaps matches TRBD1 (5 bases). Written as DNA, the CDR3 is TGTGCCAGCAGCACCTACCATGGGGCGTTCTACGAGCAGTACTTC. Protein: CASSTYHGAFYEQYF.